This T cell receptor beta chain was profiled in a study of blood T cells in healthy people across ages. A second PCR, run for about 7 to 11 cycles, used a sample-barcoded 5' primer plus a J-beta primer mix. TCRdb redid the calling of the 5' RACE reads with MiXCR, one entry per CDR3 protein. Counted here are about 720,000 distinct CDR3 sequences, about a fifth occurring once; the ten biggest clones make up about 20%. This CDR3 is built from 11 residues. Germline V lookup: CDR1 SGHRS, CDR2 YFSETQ. Trimming left V 8 bases short and J 4 bases short, with 9 bases between. The V gene is TRBV5-1, the J gene TRBJ2-5; D is possibly TRBD2 (5 bases). Sequencing used blood. This clonotype originated in a man aged 65 to 85 in good health. The CDR3 nucleotides are TGCGCCAGTAAAGAGGGAGAGACCCAGTACTTC. It yields the protein CASKEGETQYF. Drawing the rest from reference TRBV5-1 and TRBJ2-5, the complete variable domain is KAGVTQTPRYLIKTRGQQVTLSCSPISGHRSVSWYQQTPGQGLQFLFEYFSETQRNKGNFPGRFSGRQFSNSRSEMNVSTLELGDSALYLCASKEGETQYFGPGTRLLVL.